These 23 T cell receptor beta chains were all obtained from the same sample, sequenced in a study of OX40 agonist ivuxolimab in advanced cancers. Repertoires were generated with immunoSEQ multiplex PCR, while TCRdb's copy carries only in-frame clones and drops some. The sample contains roughly 36,000 clones, 74% of which appear only once. The sample here was CD4+ or CD8+ T cells sorted from blood, taken in a trial of the OX40 agonist ivuxolimab. The source of these receptors is an adult with an advanced solid tumor such as melanoma, head and neck, liver or kidney cancer.

The chain carries TRBV5-1 and TRBJ2-1, with 10 bases aligning to TRBD2. The CDR3 totals 17 residues. V trimming: 2 bases; J trimming: 0 bases; junction bases outside the gene matches: 5. Germline V CDR1 and CDR2: SGHRS, YFSETQ. CDR3 bases: TGCGCCAGCAGCTTCCAACCTAGCGGGGGCTCCTACAATGAGCAGTTCTTC. Translated, it gives CASSFQPSGGSYNEQFF.

The table lists this clone with a few counts. The gene calls are TRBV2 and TRBJ2-7; 11 bases line up with TRBD1. This CDR3 contains 12 residues. Per the germline V gene, CDR1 is SNHLY and CDR2 is FYNNEI. Trimming at V came to 7 bases and at J to 6 bases, leaving 2 bases not matched to a gene. The CDR3 reads CASTGQGAEQYF. The CDR3, as DNA: TGTGCCAGCACCGGACAGGGGGCCGAGCAGTACTTC.

This clone appeared a few times. The chain couples TRBV9 to TRBJ2-2, with D unclear. V was pared by 3 bases and J by 0 bases, with 6 bases between. CDR3 length: 14 residues. Germline V lookup: CDR1 SGDLS, CDR2 YYNGEE. CDR3 loop: CASSEDPNTGELFF. CDR3 DNA sequence: TGTGCCAGCAGCGAGGACCCGAACACCGGGGAGCTGTTTTTT.

The V and J genes are TRBV6-5 and TRBJ1-2, with D maybe TRBD1 (6 bases). From germline, CDR1 is MNHEY and CDR2 SVGAGI. CDR3 length: 12 amino acids. Trimming took 7 bases from V and 2 from J, leaving 8 bases between them. The CDR3 DNA follows: TGTGCCAGCACCGACAGGAACTATGGCTACACCTTC. Translation gives CASTDRNYGYTF.

This clone occurred once. The chain links TRBV11-2 to TRBJ2-7; D is perhaps TRBD1 or TRBD2 (5 bases each). The germline V gene has CDR1 SGHAT and CDR2 FQNNGV. Trimming cost V 10 bases and J 3 bases, with 19 bases left between them. The CDR3 totals 14 residues. The CDR3 DNA sequence: TGTGCCATCGGGGCTCGAAAGACAAACTACGAGCAGTACGTC. This codes for CAIGARKTNYEQYV.

This chain joins TRBV7-9 and TRBJ1-2, with no clear D. The CDR3 is 15 residues long. Trimming removed 2 bases at V and 5 bases at J, with 15 bases between. Germline V gene data show CDR1 as SEHNR and CDR2 as FQNEAQ (reference sequence). The CDR3 region is CASSLLLGIGYGYTF. Here the CDR3 DNA reads TGTGCCAGCAGCTTACTGTTGGGGATCGGGTATGGCTACACCTTC.

V usage is TRBV2 and J usage is TRBJ1-6, with D possibly being TRBD1 (5 bases). In germline, CDR1 is SNHLY, CDR2 FYNNEI. This CDR3 comprises 15 residues. Trimming cost V 6 bases and J 7 bases, with 16 bases left between them. The CDR3 protein is CASRGGGRRNSPLHF. CDR3 nucleotide sequence: TGTGCCAGCAGGGGGGGTGGGCGAAGGAATTCACCCCTCCACTTT.

The rearrangement joins TRBV19 to TRBJ2-2; TRBD1 matches at 10 bases. Germline V gives CDR1 LNHDA, CDR2 SQIVND (reference sequence). The CDR3 totals 15 residues. Germline trimming cut 5 bases from V and 7 bases from J; bases unmatched to any gene: 7. Here the CDR3 reads CASSVTGGSYGELFF. CDR3 nucleotide sequence: TGTGCCAGTAGTGTGACAGGGGGCTCGTACGGGGAGCTGTTTTTT. Using reference TRBV19 and TRBJ2-2 for the parts outside the CDR3, the full variable domain is DGGITQSPKYLFRKEGQNVTLSCEQNLNHDAMYWYRQDPGQGLRLIYYSQIVNDFQKGDIAEGYSVSREKKESFPLTVTSAQKNPTAFYLCASSVTGGSYGELFFGEGSRLTVL.

A note on this clone: Other DNA sequences in this sample translate to the same CDR3. The chain recombines TRBV4-2 with TRBJ1-2; 8 nucleotides agree with TRBD1. Trimming cost V 6 bases and J 8 bases; bases outside gene matches: 11. The CDR3 loop spans 14 amino acids. From germline, CDR1 is LGHNA and CDR2 YNFKEQ. The CDR3 loop is CASSQGTGGRGYTF. Written as DNA, the CDR3 is TGTGCCAGCAGTCAGGGTACAGGGGGTCGGGGCTACACCTTC.

The rearrangement uses TRBV30 and TRBJ1-4; no definite D call. Between the trimmed V and J ends, which lost 4 bases and 7 bases, there was a span of 10 bases. Germline CDR1 GTSNPN, CDR2 SVGIG (reference sequence). The CDR3 sequence is 12 residues long. As DNA, the CDR3 is TGTGCCTGGAACCACGTAGGTGAAAAACTGTTTTTT. It specifies CAWNHVGEKLFF.

The chain employs TRBV30 and TRBJ1-2; D gene unclear. Germline CDR1 GTSNPN, CDR2 SVGIG (reference sequence). Trimming pared 3 bases from V and 5 bases from J, leaving 19 bases between. The CDR3 loop spans 15 amino acids. CDR3 protein: CAWSDYRKDGYGYTF. The CDR3 DNA sequence: TGTGCCTGGAGCGATTATCGCAAGGACGGGTATGGCTACACCTTC. Full variable domain (outside the CDR3, taken from reference TRBV30 and TRBJ1-2): SQTIHQWPATLVQPVGSPLSLECTVEGTSNPNLYWYRQAAGRGLQLLFYSVGIGQISSEVPQNLSASRPQDRQFILSSKKLLLSDSGFYLCAWSDYRKDGYGYTFGSGTRLTVV.

V is TRBV6-1 and J is TRBJ2-4; the D is unclear. The V gene lost 7 bases and the J gene lost 0 bases, with 13 bases spanning the gap. The CDR3 is made up of 15 amino acids. Per germline, CDR1 MNHNS and CDR2 SASEGT. CDR3 amino acids: CASTIYDLAKNIQYF. The DNA for the CDR3 is TGTGCCAGCACCATCTACGACCTAGCCAAAAACATTCAGTACTTC.

This sequence joins TRBV2 and TRBJ1-5; 8 nucleotides align to TRBD1. CDR1 is SNHLY and CDR2 is FYNNEI in the germline V gene. V lost 5 bases to trimming and J lost 7 bases; unmatched junction nucleotides: 7. This CDR3 spans 14 amino acids. Here the CDR3 reads CASSYQGAEQPQHF. CDR3 nucleotide sequence: TGTGCCAGCAGTTACCAGGGGGCCGAACAGCCCCAGCATTTT.

The chain employs TRBV6-1 and TRBJ2-7; 8 bases map to TRBD1. The CDR3 loop spans 13 amino acids. Germline loops: CDR1 MNHNS, CDR2 SASEGT. Trimming took 6 bases from V and 3 from J; bases not matched to a gene: 4. CDR3 amino acids: CASRQGELYEQYV. CDR3 DNA sequence: TGTGCCAGCAGACAGGGGGAGCTCTACGAGCAGTACGTC.

This rearrangement joins TRBV28 to TRBJ1-5, with a tentative D call TRBD1 (6 bases). Trimming stripped 6 bases from V and 1 base from J, with 13 bases between. The CDR3 length is 15 residues. Per the germline V gene, CDR1 is MDHEN and CDR2 is SYDVKM. In nucleotides, the CDR3 is TGTGCCAGCAGGAGTAGGGGGGGAAGCAATCAGCCCCAGCATTTT. Residues: CASRSRGGSNQPQHF. The full variable domain, rest sourced from reference TRBV28 and TRBJ1-5, is DVKVTQSSRYLVKRTGEKVFLECVQDMDHENMFWYRQDPGLGLRLIYFSYDVKMKEKGDIPEGYSVSREKKERFSLILESASTNQTSMYLCASRSRGGSNQPQHFGDGTRLSIL.

The chain employs TRBV7-8 and TRBJ2-5; no clear D. Deletions cut 5 bases from V and 7 bases from J, with 8 bases between. CDR1 SGHVS and CDR2 FQNEAQ come from the germline V gene. This CDR3 contains 11 residues. The CDR3 here is CASSLGSTQYF. As DNA, the CDR3 is TGTGCCAGCAGCCTTGGGTCGACCCAGTACTTC.

The chain recombines TRBV19 with TRBJ2-4; D possibly matches TRBD1 or TRBD2 (5 bases each). The CDR3 sequence is 13 residues long. The germline V and J ends were trimmed by 3 bases and 6 bases, with 9 bases remaining between them. Germline values: CDR1 LNHDA, CDR2 SQIVND (reference sequence). The CDR3 loop is CASSMRGVNIQYF. Here the CDR3 DNA reads TGTGCCAGTAGTATGAGGGGTGTAAACATTCAGTACTTC. The whole variable domain, remainder taken from reference TRBV19 and TRBJ2-4, is DGGITQSPKYLFRKEGQNVTLSCEQNLNHDAMYWYRQDPGQGLRLIYYSQIVNDFQKGDIAEGYSVSREKKESFPLTVTSAQKNPTAFYLCASSMRGVNIQYFGAGTRLSVL.

The chain combines TRBV7-9 with TRBJ2-7; D is uncertain. From germline, CDR1 is SEHNR and CDR2 FQNEAQ (reference sequence). Trimming took off 8 bases at V and 3 bases at J, with 8 bases between the two ends. The CDR3 has 11 amino acids. Here the CDR3 reads CASLGDYEQYV. CDR3 DNA sequence: TGTGCCAGCCTTGGCGACTACGAGCAGTACGTC.

The rearrangement joins TRBV4-1 to TRBJ2-3; D possibly corresponds to TRBD1 (6 bases). The CDR3 spans 16 residues. The germline V gene has CDR1 MGHRA and CDR2 YSYEKL. V was trimmed by 2 bases and J by 7 bases, leaving 19 bases between them. The CDR3 DNA sequence: TGCGCCAGCAGCCAACCTTTGGGGGCGGGCTCCCATACGCAGTATTTT. This sequence encodes CASSQPLGAGSHTQYF.

This chain links TRBV19 with TRBJ1-4, with 7 bases that match TRBD1. This CDR3 comprises 15 residues. The germline V gene encodes CDR1 LNHDA and CDR2 SQIVND (reference sequence). V gave up 4 bases and J gave up 5 bases; unmatched junction bases: 7. CDR3 sequence: CASSTRQGWNEKLFF. In DNA form, the CDR3 reads TGTGCCAGTAGTACCAGACAGGGTTGGAATGAAAAACTGTTTTTT.

The rearrangement uses TRBV11-2 and TRBJ2-4; D call uncertain. Trimming stripped 5 bases from V and 1 base from J, with 6 bases between. The CDR3 consists of 13 residues. The V gene's germline CDR1 is SGHAT and CDR2 FQNNGV. CDR3 region: CASSDLAKNIQYF. The CDR3 DNA sequence: TGTGCCAGCAGCGATTTGGCCAAAAACATTCAGTACTTC. Filled out from reference TRBV11-2 and TRBJ2-4, the complete variable domain reads EAGVAQSPRYKIIEKRQSVAFWCNPISGHATLYWYQQILGQGPKLLIQFQNNGVVDDSQLPKDRFSAERLKGVDSTLKIQPAKLEDSAVYLCASSDLAKNIQYFGAGTRLSVL.

The J gene is TRBJ1-1, the V gene TRBV6-1; D is unresolved. This CDR3 comprises 13 residues. Trimming took off 2 bases at V and 3 bases at J, with 7 bases between the two ends. Germline V gene lookup returns CDR1 MNHNS and CDR2 SASEGT. The CDR3 reads CASSERADTEAFF. CDR3 bases: TGTGCCAGCAGTGAACGGGCGGACACTGAAGCTTTCTTT.

The chain links TRBV4-1 to TRBJ2-7; D is possibly TRBD1 or TRBD2 (5 bases each). Deletions cut 2 bases from V and 5 bases from J, with 13 bases between. The CDR3 consists of 14 residues. Germline loops: CDR1 MGHRA, CDR2 YSYEKL. As DNA, the CDR3 is TGCGCCAGCAGCCAATGGTGGGGGTTTCACGAGCAGTACGTC. Translating it yields CASSQWWGFHEQYV.